The next 8 T cell receptor beta chains were all read from a single sample in a study of blood T cell repertoires in COVID-19. The repertoire was sequenced with immunoSEQ multiplex PCR; TCRdb's copy has only in-frame clones and lacks some. The sample yields some 490,000 clones, approximately 83% seen once. Input material: peripheral blood. Receptors originate from a human donor in a cohort sampled during active COVID-19.

This clone was seen more than once but under ten times. The V call is TRBV28, the J call TRBJ1-1; no firm D call. With 6 bases removed from V and 8 bases from J, the gap between germline ends came to 13 bases. The CDR3 has 12 residues. Germline V gene sequence: CDR1 MDHEN, CDR2 SYDVKM. Written as DNA, the CDR3 is TGTGCCAGCAGCAACGGGGAGGGAGAAGCTTTCTTT. This translates into CASSNGEGEAFF.

This chain joins TRBV4-1 and TRBJ2-7, with 7 bases identical to TRBD2. The germline V gene encodes CDR1 MGHRA and CDR2 YSYEKL. The V and J ends lost 1 base and 4 bases, in that order; junction bases with no gene match: 7. This CDR3 contains 15 residues. The CDR3 sequence is CASSQGSRGSYEQYF. The CDR3 DNA sequence: TGCGCCAGCAGCCAAGGAAGCCGCGGGAGTTACGAGCAGTACTTC.

This chain joins TRBV4-3 and TRBJ2-1; 9 bases map to TRBD2. V was clipped by 2 bases and J by 8 bases; unmatched bases: 7. Germline V gives CDR1 LGHNA, CDR2 YSLEER. This CDR3 is built from 15 residues. The DNA for the CDR3 is TGCGCCAGCAGCCAACTTCTAGCGGGATCCCATGAGCAGTTCTTC. This sequence encodes CASSQLLAGSHEQFF.

About this clone: The sample carries other DNA sequences with the same CDR3. The V and J genes are TRBV12-3 or TRBV12-4 and TRBJ2-7, with 9 bases lining up with TRBD1. With V trimmed by 4 bases and J by 7 bases, 5 bases remained unmatched. This CDR3 comprises 13 residues. The CDR3 spells CASSWGQGGEQYF. CDR3 sequence (DNA): TGTGCCAGCAGTTGGGGACAGGGTGGTGAGCAGTACTTC.

The genes are TRBV29-1 and TRBJ1-1, with D perhaps TRBD1 (5 bases). Trimming left V 7 bases short and J 1 base short, with 13 bases between. The CDR3 runs 13 residues. The germline gives CDR1 SQVTM, CDR2 ANQGSEA. CDR3 sequence (DNA): TGCAGCGGGGAGGGGTTCGGGAACACTGAAGCTTTCTTT. Its protein is CSGEGFGNTEAFF.

The chain links TRBV18 to TRBJ2-7; 10 positions agree with TRBD2. Germline CDR1 is KGHSH and CDR2 is LQKENI. The junction had 5 bases not matched to a gene; V was cut back by 3 bases and J by 3 bases. The CDR3 totals 15 residues. The CDR3 loop is CASSPALAGLYEQYF. The CDR3 bases are TGTGCCAGCTCACCTGCACTAGCGGGACTCTACGAGCAGTACTTC.

This chain connects TRBV25-1 to TRBJ2-7; 13 bases fit TRBD2. This CDR3 is 18 amino acids long. CDR1 is MGHDK, CDR2 SYGVNS, per germline. The J segment lost 3 bases and the V segment lost 2 bases, leaving 10 bases of the junction unmatched. CDR3 nucleotide sequence: TGTGCCAGCAGTGAACTTTTCCCGGGACTAGCGGGATTCTACGAGCAGTACTTC. Protein: CASSELFPGLAGFYEQYF.

This chain links TRBV7-9 with TRBJ1-2, with TRBD1 matching over 8 bases. The CDR3 spans 15 residues. Germline V lookup: CDR1 SEHNR, CDR2 FQNEAQ (reference sequence). V dropped 4 bases and J dropped 6; count of bases not matched to a gene: 10. The CDR3 DNA follows: TGTGCCAGCAGCTCTGACAGGGGTGCAAAGGATGGCTACACCTTC. This sequence encodes CASSSDRGAKDGYTF.